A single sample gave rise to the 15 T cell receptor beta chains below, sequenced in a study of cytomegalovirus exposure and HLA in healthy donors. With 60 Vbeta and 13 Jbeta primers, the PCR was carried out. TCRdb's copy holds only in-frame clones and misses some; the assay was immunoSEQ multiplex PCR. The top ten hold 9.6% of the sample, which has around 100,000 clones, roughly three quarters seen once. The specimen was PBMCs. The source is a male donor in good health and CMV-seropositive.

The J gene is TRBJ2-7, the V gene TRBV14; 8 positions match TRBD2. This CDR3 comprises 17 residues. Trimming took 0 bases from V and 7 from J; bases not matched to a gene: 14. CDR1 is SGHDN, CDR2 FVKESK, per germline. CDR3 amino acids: CASSQDPRSGRRGEQYF. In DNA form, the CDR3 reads TGTGCCAGCAGCCAAGATCCCAGAAGCGGGAGAAGGGGGGAGCAGTACTTC.

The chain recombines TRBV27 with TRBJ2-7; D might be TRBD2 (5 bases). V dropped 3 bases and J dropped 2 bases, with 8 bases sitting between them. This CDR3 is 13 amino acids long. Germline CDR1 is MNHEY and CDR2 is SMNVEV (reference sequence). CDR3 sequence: CASSFSATYEQYF. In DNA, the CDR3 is TGTGCCAGCAGTTTTAGCGCGACCTACGAGCAGTACTTC.

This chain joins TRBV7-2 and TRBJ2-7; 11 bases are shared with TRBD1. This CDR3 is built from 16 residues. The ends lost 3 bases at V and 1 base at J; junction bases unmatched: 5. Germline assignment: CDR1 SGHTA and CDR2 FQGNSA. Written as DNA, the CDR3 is TGTGCCAGCAGCTTGACCCGGGACAGGGGGTCCTACGAGCAGTACTTC. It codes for CASSLTRDRGSYEQYF.

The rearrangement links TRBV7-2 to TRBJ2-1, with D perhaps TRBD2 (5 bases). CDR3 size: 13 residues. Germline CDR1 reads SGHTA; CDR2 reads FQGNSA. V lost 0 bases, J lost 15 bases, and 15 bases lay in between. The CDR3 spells CASSLATSGVRFF. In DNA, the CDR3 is TGTGCCAGCAGCTTAGCGACGAGCGGAGTGCGGTTCTTC.

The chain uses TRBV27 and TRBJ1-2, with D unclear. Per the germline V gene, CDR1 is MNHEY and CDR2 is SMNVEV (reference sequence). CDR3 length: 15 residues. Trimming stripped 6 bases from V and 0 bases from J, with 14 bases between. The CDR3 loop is CASSSFRAANYGYTF. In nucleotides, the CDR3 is TGTGCCAGCAGCAGTTTCAGAGCGGCTAACTATGGCTACACCTTC.

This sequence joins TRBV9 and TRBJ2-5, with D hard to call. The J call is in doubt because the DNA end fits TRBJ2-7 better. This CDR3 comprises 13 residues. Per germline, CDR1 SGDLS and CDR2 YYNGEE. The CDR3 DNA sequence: TGTGCCAGCAGCGCAAGGAGTGCCGACGAGCAGTACTTC. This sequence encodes CASSARSADEQYF.

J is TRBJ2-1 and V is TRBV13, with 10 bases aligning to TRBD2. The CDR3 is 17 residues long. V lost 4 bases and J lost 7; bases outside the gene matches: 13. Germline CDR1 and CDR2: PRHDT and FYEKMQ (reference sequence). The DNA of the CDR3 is TGTGCCAGCAGCTACCTCAAGGGGCTAGCGGGAGTAAATGAGCAGTTCTTC. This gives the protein CASSYLKGLAGVNEQFF.

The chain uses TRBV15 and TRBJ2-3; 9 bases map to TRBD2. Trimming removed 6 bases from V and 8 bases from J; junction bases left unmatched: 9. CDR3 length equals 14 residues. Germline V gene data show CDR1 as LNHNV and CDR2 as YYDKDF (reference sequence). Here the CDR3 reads CATRGLAPSGTQYF. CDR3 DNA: TGTGCCACCAGGGGACTAGCTCCCAGCGGTACGCAGTATTTT.

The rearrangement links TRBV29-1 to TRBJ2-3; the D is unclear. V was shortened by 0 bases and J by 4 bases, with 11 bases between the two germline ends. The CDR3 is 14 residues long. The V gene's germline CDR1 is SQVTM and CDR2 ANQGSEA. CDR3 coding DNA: TGCAGCGTTGAAGAAGGCCATGGGCCAGATACGCAGTATTTT. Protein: CSVEEGHGPDTQYF.

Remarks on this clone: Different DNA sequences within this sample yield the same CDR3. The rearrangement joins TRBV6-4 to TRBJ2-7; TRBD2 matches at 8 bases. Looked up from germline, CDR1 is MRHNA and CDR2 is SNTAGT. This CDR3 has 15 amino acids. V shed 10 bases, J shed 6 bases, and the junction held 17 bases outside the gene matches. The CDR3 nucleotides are TGTGCCATCCAACTCACTCGAGCGGGAGTATGCGAGCAGTACTTC. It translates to CAIQLTRAGVCEQYF.

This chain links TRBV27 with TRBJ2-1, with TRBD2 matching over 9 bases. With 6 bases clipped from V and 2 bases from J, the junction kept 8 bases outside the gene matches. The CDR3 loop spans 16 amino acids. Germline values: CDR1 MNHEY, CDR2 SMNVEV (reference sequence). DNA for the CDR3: TGTGCCAGCAGAACCTCCCTAGCGGGAACCTACAATGAGCAGTTCTTC. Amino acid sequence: CASRTSLAGTYNEQFF.

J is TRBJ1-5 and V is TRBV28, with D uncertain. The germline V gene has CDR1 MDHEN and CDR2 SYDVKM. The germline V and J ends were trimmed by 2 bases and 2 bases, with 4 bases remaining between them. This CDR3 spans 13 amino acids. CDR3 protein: CASSLTRNQPQHF. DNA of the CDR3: TGTGCCAGCAGTTTAACTCGCAATCAGCCCCAGCATTTT.

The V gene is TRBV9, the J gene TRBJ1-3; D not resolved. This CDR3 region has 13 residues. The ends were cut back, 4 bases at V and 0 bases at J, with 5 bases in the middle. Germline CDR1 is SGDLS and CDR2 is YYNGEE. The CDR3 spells CASSTGSGNTIYF. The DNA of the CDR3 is TGTGCCAGCAGCACCGGCTCTGGAAACACCATATATTTT.

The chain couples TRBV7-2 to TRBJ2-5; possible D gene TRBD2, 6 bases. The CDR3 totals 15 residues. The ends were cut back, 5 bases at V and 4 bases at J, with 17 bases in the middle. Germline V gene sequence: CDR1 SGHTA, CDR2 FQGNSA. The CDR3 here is CASSPRAGRAETQYF. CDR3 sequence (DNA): TGTGCCAGCAGCCCCCGCGCGGGGCGGGCAGAGACCCAGTACTTC.

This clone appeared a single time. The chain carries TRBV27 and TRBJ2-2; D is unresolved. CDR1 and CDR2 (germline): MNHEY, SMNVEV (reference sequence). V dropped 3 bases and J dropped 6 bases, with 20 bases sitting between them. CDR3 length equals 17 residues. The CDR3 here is CASSFMSPAGFAGELFF. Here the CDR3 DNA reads TGTGCCAGCAGTTTCATGTCCCCCGCAGGTTTCGCCGGGGAGCTGTTTTTT.